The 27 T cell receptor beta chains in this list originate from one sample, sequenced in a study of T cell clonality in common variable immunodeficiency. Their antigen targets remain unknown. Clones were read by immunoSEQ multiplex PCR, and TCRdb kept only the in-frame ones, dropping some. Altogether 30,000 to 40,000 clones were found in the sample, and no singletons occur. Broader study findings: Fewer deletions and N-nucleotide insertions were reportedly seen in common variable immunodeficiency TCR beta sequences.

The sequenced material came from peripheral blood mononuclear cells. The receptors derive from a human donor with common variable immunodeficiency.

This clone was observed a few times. The sequenced CDR3 bases are TGTGCCAGCAGGTCCGGGACAGGACATAACTATGGC. This sequence encodes CASRSGTGHNYG. The full CDR3 protein is CASRSGTGHNYGYTF. The chain links TRBV6-2 or TRBV6-3 to TRBJ1-2, with 8 bases lining up with TRBD1. The CDR3 goes on 3 residues after the read ends, and that part is filled in from the germline J gene. The CDR3 spans 15 residues. CDR1 MNHEY and CDR2 SVGEGT come from the germline V gene. Losses at the gene ends were 6 bases for V and 1 base for J; bases not matched to a gene: 7.

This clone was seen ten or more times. CDR3 in amino acids: CASSPLPLRDTEAFF. The covered CDR3 bases are TGTGCCAGCTCACCTTTACCCCTTCGCGACACTGAA. V is TRBV18 and J is TRBJ1-1; the D is unclear. The read gets to within 3 residues of the CDR3 end, and the germline J gene fills in the rest. V lost 3 bases and J lost 3, with 14 bases in between. CDR3 length: 15 amino acids. Germline V lookup: CDR1 KGHSH, CDR2 LQKENI.

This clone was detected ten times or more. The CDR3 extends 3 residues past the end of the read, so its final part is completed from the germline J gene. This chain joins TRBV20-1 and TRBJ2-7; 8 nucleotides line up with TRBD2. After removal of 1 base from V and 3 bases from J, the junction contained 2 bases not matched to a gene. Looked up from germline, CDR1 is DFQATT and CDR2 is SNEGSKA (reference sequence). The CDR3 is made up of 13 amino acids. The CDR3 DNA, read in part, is TGCAGTGCTAGAGGGGCGGGGGGCTACGAG. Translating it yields CSARGAGGYE. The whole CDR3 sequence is CSARGAGGYEQYF.

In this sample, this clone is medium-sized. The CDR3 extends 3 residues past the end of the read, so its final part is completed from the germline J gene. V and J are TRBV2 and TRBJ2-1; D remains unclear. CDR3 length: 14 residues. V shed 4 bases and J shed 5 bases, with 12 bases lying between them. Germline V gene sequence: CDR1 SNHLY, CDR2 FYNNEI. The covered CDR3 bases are TGTGCCAGCAGTGCCGCCGATTCTAACAATGAG. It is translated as CASSAADSNNE. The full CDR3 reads CASSAADSNNEQFF.

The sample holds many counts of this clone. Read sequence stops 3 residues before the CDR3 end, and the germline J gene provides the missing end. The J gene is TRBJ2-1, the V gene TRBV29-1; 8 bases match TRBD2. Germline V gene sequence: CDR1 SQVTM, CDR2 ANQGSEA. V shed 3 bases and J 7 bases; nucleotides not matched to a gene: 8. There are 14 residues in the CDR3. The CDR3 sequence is CSVDKAGGMNEQFF. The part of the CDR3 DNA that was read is TGCAGCGTTGATAAGGCGGGGGGTATGAATGAG.

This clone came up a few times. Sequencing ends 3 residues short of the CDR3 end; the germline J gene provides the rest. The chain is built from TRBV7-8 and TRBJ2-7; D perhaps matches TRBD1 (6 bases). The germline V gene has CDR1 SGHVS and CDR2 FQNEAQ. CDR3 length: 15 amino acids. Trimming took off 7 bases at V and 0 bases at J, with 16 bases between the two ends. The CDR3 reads CASKGDFWSSYEQYF. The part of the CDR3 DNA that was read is TGTGCCAGCAAGGGGGATTTCTGGAGCTCCTACGAG.

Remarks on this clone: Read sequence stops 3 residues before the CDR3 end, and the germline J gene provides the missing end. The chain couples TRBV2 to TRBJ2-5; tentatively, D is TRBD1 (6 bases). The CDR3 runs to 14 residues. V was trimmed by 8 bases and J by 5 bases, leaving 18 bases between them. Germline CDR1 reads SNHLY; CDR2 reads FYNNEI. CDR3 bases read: TGTGCCAGCTCAGGGGCCCTATGGGGGGAGACC. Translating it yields CASSGALWGET. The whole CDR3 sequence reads CASSGALWGETQYF.

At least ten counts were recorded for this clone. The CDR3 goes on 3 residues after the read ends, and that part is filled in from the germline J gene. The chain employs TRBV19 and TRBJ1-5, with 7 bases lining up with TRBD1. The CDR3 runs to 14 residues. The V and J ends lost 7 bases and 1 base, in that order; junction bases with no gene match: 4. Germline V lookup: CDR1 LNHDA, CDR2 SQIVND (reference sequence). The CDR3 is CASKRTGSNQPQHF. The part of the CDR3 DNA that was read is TGTGCCAGTAAGAGGACAGGCAGCAATCAGCCC.

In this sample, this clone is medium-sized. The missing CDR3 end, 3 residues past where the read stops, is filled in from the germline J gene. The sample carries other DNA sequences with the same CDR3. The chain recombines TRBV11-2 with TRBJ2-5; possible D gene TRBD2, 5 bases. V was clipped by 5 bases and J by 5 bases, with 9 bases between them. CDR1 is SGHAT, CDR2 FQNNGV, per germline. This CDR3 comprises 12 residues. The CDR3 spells CASSLRGETQYF. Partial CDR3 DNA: TGTGCCAGCAGCCTTAGAGGGGAGACC.

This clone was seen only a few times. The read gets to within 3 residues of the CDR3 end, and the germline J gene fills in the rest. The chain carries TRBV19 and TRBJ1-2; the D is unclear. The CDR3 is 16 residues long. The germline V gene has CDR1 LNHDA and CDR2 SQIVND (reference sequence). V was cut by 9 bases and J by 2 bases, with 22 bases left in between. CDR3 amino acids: CASSTMQRASNYGYTF. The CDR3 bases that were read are TGTGCCAGCTCGACGATGCAGCGGGCGTCAAACTATGGC.

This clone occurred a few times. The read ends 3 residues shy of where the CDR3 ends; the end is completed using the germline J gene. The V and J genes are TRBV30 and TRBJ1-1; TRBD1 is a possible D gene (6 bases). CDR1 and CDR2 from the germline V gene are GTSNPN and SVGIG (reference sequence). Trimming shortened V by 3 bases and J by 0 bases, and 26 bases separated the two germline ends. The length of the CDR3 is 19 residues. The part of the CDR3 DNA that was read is TGTGCCTGGAGGACTAAGGGGGGGGCTGTCGAGGTTATGAACACTGAA. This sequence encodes CAWRTKGGAVEVMNTE. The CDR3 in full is CAWRTKGGAVEVMNTEAFF.

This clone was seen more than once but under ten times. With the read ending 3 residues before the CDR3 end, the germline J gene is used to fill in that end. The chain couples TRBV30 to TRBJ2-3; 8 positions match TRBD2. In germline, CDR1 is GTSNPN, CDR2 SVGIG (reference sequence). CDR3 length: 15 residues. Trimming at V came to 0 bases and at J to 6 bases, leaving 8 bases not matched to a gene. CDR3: CAWSVGGGPRDTQYF. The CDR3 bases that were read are TGTGCCTGGAGTGTCGGCGGGGGGCCGCGGGATACG.

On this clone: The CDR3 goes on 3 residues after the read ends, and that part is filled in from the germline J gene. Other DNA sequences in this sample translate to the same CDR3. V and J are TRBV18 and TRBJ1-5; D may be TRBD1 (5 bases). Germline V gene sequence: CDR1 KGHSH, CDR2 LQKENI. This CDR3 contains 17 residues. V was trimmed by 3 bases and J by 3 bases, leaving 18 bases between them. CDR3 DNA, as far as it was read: TGTGCCAGCTCACCCGGTGCGGGGGGGGGAGTCAATCAGCCC. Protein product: CASSPGAGGGVNQP. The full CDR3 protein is CASSPGAGGGVNQPQHF.

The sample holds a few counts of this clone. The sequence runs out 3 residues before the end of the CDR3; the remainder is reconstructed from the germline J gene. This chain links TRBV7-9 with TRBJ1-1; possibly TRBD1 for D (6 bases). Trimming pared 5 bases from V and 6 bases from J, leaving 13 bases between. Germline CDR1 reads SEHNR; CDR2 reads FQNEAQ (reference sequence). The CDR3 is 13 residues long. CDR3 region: CASSASGVAEAFF. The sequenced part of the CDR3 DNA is TGTGCCAGCAGCGCTTCAGGGGTCGCTGAA.

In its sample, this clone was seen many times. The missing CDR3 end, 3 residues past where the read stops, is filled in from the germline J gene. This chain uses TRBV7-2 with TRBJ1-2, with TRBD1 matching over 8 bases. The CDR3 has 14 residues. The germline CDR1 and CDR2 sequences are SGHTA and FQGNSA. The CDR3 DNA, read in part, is TGTGCCAGCAGCCAAGCAGGGGGCGCGGGGGGC. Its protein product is CASSQAGGAGG. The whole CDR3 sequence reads CASSQAGGAGGYTF.

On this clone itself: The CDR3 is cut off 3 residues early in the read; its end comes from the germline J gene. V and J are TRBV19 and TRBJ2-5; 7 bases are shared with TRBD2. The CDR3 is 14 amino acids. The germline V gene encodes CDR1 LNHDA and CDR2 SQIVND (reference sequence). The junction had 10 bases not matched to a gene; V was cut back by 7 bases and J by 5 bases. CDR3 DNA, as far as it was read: TGTGCCAGTAATCGGGGGGAGGCGGGGGAGACC. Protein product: CASNRGEAGET. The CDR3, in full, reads CASNRGEAGETQYF.

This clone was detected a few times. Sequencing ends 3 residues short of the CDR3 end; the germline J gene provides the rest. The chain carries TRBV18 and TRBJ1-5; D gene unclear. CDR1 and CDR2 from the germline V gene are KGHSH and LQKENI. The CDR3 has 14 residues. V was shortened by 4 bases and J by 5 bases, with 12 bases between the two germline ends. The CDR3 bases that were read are TGTGCCAGCTCACTCCAGGATAGTGATCAGCCC. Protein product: CASSLQDSDQP. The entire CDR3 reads CASSLQDSDQPQHF.

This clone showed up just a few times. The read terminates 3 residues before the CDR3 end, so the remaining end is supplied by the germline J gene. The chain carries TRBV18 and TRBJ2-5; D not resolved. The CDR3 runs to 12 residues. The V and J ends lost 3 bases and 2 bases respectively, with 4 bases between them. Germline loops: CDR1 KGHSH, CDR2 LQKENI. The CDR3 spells CASSPAQETQYF. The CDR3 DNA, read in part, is TGTGCCAGCTCACCGGCACAAGAGACC. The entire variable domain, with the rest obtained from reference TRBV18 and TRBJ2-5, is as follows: NAGVMQNPRHLVRRRGQEARLRCSPMKGHSHVYWYRQLPEEGLKFMVYLQKENIIDESGMPKERFSAEFPKEGPSILRIQQVVRGDSAAYFCASSPAQETQYFGPGTRLLVL.

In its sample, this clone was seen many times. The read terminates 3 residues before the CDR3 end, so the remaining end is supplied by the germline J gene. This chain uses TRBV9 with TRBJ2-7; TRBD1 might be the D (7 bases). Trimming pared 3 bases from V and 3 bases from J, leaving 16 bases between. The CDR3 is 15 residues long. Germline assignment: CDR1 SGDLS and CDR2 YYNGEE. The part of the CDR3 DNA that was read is TGTGCCAGCAGCGCGGGGGACAGTACGAACTACGAG. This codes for CASSAGDSTNYE. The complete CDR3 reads CASSAGDSTNYEQYF.

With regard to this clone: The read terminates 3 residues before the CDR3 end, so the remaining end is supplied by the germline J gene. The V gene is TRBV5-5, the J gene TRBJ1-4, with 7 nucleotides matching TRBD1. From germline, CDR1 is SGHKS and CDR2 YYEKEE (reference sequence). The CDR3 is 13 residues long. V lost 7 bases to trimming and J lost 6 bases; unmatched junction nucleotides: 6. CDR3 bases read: TGTGCCAGCGGAGGGACAGTAGATGAAAAA. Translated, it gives CASGGTVDEK. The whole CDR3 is CASGGTVDEKLFF.

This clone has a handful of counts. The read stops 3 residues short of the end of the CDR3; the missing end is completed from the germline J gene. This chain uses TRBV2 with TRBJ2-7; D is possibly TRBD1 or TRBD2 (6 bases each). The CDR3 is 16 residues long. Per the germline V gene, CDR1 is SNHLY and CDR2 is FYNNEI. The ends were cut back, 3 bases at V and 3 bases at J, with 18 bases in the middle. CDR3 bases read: TGTGCCAGCAGTGACCCCCCGGAGGGGGTTGGCTACGAG. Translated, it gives CASSDPPEGVGYE. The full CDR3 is CASSDPPEGVGYEQYF. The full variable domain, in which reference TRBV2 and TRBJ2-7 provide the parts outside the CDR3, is EPEVTQTPSHQVTQMGQEVILRCVPISNHLYFYWYRQILGQKVEFLVSFYNNEISEKSEIFDDQFSVERPDGSNFTLKIRSTKLEDSAMYFCASSDPPEGVGYEQYFGPGTRLTVT.

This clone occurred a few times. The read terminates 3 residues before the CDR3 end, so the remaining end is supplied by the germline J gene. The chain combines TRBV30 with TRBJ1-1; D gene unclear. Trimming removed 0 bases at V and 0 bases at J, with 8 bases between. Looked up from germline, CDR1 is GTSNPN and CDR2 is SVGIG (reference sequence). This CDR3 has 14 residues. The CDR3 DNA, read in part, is TGTGCCTGGAGTGTAGCGGCTATGAACACTGAA. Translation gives CAWSVAAMNTE. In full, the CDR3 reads CAWSVAAMNTEAFF.

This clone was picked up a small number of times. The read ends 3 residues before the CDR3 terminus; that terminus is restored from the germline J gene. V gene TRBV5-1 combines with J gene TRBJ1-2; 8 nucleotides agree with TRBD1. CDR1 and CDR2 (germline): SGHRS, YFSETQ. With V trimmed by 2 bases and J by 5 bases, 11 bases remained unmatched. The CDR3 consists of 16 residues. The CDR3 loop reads CASSFGQGARGYGYTF. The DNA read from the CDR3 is TGCGCCAGCAGCTTTGGTCAGGGGGCTCGTGGGTATGGC.

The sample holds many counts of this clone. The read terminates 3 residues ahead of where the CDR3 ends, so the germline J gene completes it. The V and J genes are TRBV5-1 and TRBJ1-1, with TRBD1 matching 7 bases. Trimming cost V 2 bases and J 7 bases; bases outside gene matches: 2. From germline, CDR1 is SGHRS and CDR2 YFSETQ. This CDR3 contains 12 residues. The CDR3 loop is CASSLQGNEAFF. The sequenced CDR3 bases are TGCGCCAGCAGCTTACAGGGGAATGAA.

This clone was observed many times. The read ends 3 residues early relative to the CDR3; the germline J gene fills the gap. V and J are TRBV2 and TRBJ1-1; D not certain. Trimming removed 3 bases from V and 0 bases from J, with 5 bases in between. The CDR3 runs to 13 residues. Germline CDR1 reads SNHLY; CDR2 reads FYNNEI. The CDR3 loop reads CASSEHMNTEAFF. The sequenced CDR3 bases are TGTGCCAGCAGTGAGCACATGAACACTGAA.

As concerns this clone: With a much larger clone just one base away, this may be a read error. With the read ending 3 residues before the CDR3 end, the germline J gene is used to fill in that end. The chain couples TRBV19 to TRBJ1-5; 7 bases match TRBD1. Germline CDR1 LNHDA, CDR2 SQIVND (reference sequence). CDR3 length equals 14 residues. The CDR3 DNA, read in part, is TGTGCCAGTAGTATACAAGGGGGCAAGCAGCCC. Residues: CASSIQGGKQP. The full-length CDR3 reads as CASSIQGGKQPQHF.

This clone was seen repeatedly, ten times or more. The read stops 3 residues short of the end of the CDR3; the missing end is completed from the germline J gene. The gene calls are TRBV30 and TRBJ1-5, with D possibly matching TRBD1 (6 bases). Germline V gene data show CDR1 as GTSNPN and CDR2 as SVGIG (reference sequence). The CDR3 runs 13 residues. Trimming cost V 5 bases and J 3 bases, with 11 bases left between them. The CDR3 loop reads CAWGAGVNQPQHF. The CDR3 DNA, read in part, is TGTGCCTGGGGAGCAGGGGTCAATCAGCCC.